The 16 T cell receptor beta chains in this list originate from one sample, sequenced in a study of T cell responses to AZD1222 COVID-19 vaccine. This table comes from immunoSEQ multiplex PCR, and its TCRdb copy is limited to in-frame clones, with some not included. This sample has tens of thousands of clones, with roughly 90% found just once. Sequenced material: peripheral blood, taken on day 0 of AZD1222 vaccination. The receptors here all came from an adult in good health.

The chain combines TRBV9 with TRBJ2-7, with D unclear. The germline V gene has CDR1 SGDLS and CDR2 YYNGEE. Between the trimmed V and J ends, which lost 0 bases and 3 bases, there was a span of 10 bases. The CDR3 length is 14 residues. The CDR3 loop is CASSVGIMGYEQYF. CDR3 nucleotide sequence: TGTGCCAGCAGCGTAGGGATAATGGGCTACGAGCAGTACTTC.

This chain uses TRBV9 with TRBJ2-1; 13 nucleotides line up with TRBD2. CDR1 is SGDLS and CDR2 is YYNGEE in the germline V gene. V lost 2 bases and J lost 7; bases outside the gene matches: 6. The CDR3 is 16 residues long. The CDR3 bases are TGTGCCAGCAGCGTCCTCCCGACTAGCGGGAGGAATGAGCAGTTCTTC. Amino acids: CASSVLPTSGRNEQFF.

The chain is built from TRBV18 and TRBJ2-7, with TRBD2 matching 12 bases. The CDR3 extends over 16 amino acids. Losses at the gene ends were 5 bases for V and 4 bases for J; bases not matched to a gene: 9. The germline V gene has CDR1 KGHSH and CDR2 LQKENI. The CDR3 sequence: CASSSRTSGKVYEQYF. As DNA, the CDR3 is TGTGCCAGCTCATCTCGGACTAGCGGGAAGGTATACGAGCAGTACTTC. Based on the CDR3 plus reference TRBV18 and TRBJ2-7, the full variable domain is NAGVMQNPRHLVRRRGQEARLRCSPMKGHSHVYWYRQLPEEGLKFMVYLQKENIIDESGMPKERFSAEFPKEGPSILRIQQVVRGDSAAYFCASSSRTSGKVYEQYFGPGTRLTVT.

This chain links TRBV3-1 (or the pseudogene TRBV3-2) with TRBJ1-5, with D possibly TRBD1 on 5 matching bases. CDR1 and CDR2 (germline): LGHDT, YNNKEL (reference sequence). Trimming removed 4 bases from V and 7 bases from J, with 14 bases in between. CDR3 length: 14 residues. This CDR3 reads CASSPSTVYQPQHF. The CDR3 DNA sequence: TGTGCCAGCAGCCCCTCGACAGTATACCAGCCCCAGCATTTT.

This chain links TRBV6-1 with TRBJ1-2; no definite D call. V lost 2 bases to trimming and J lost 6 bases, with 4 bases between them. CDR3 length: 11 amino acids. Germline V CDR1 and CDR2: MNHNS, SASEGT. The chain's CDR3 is CASSELDGYTF. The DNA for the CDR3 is TGTGCCAGCAGTGAACTAGATGGCTACACCTTC.

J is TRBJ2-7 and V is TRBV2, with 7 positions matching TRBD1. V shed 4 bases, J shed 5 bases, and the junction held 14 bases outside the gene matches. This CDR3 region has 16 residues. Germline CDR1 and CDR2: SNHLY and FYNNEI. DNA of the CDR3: TGTGCCAGCAGTGTTAGGGGGCGATCATTCGTCAACGAGCAGTACTTC. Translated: CASSVRGRSFVNEQYF.

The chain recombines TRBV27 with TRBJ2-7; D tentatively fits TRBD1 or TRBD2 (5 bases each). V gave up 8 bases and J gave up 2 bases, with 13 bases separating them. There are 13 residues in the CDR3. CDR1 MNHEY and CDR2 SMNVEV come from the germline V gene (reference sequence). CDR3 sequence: CASAIGTAYEQYF. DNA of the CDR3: TGTGCCAGCGCTATTGGGACCGCCTACGAGCAGTACTTC.

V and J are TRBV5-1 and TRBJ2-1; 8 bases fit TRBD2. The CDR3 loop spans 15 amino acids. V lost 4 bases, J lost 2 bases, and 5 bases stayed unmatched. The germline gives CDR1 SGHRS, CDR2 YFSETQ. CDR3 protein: CASSNSGSAYNEQFF. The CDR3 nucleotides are TGCGCCAGCAGCAACAGCGGGAGTGCCTACAATGAGCAGTTCTTC.

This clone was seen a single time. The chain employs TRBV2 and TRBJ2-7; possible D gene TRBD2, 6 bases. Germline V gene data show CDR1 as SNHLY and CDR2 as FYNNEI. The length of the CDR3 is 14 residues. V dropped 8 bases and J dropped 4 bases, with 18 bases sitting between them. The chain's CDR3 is CASAGFGGGYEQYF. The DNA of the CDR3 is TGTGCCAGCGCCGGTTTTGGTGGAGGGTACGAGCAGTACTTC.

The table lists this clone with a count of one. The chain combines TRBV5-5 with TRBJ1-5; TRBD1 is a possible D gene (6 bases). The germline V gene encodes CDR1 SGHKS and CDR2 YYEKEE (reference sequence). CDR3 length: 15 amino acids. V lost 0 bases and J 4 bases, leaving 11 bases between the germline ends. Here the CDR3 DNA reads TGTGCCAGCAGCTTGGGAGGCAGGGGTAATCAGCCCCAGCATTTT. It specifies CASSLGGRGNQPQHF.

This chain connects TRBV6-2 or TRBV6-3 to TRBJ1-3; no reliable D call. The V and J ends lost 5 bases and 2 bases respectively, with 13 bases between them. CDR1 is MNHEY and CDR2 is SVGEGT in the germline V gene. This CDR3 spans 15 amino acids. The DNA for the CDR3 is TGTGCCAGCAGTGAGCGGGGAAGGGCTGGAAACACCATATATTTT. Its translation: CASSERGRAGNTIYF.

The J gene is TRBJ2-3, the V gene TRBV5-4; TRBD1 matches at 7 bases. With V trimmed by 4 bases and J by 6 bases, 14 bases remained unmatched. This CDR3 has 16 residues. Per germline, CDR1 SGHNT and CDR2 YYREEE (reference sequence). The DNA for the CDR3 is TGTGCCAGCAGCCCGACTCTAGGGGGCCTTAGGGATACGCAGTATTTT. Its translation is CASSPTLGGLRDTQYF.

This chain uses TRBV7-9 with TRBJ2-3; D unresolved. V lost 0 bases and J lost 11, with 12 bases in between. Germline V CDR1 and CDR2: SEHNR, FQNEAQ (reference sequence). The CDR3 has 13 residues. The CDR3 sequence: CASSLASQGGQYF. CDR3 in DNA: TGTGCCAGCAGCTTAGCGTCGCAAGGTGGGCAGTATTTT.

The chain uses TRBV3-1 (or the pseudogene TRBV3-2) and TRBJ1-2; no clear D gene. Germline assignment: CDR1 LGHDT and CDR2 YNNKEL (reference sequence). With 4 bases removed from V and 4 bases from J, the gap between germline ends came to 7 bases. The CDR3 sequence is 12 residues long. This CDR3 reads CASSRTAYGYTF. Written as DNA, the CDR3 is TGTGCCAGCAGCCGGACTGCCTATGGCTACACCTTC.

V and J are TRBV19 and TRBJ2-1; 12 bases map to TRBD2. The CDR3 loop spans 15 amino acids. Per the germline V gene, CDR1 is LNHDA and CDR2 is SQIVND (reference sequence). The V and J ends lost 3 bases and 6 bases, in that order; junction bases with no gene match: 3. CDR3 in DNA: TGTGCCAGTAGTATCCTAGCGGGAGGGCCCAATGAGCAGTTCTTC. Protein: CASSILAGGPNEQFF.

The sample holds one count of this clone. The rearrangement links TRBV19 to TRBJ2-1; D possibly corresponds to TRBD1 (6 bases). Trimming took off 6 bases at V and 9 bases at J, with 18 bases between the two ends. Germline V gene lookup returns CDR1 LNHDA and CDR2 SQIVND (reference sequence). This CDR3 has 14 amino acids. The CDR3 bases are TGTGCCAGTAGGGGCACTGGGGGCATGGGTGAGCAGTTCTTC. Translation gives CASRGTGGMGEQFF.